One and the same sample provided the 28 T cell receptor beta chains below, sequenced in a study of T cells after yellow fever vaccination. TCRdb re-derived calls from the 5' RACE reads in MiXCR, one entry per CDR3 protein. The sample yields some 52,000 distinct CDR3 sequences, 6.6% seen once. The input for sequencing was CD8+ T cells not binding an NS4B(214-222) dextramer, sorted from PBMCs, taken 45 days after the first yellow fever vaccination. These receptor sequences come from a man aged 18 to 29 who received the YFV17D yellow fever vaccine.

The sample holds many counts of this clonotype. CDR3 sequence: CASSVAPLRLWGITDTQYF. In DNA form, the CDR3 reads TGTGCCAGCAGCGTAGCTCCCCTTCGACTCTGGGGAATCACAGATACGCAGTATTTT. This chain joins TRBV9 and TRBJ2-3; D unresolved. CDR1 is SGDLS, CDR2 YYNGEE, per germline. The V end lost 0 bases, the J end lost 2 bases, and 22 bases lay between the germline ends. The CDR3 contains 19 residues. Supplemented by reference TRBV9 and TRBJ2-3, the full variable domain reads DSGVTQTPKHLITATGQRVTLRCSPRSGDLSVYWYQQSLDQGLQFLIQYYNGEERAKGNILERFSAQQFPDLHSELNLSSLELGDSALYFCASSVAPLRLWGITDTQYFGPGTRLTVL.

About this clonotype: One base away lies a much larger clone, so this may be a sequencing read error. The chain carries TRBV4-3 and TRBJ2-3; D might be TRBD1 or TRBD2, each matching 5 bases. The CDR3 consists of 14 residues. Per germline, CDR1 LGHNA and CDR2 YSLEER. Trimming removed 4 bases from V and 6 bases from J, with 14 bases in between. The CDR3 is CASSRLGASDTQYF. The CDR3 nucleotides are TGCGCCAGCAGCCGCCTTGGGGCTAGCGATACGCAGTATTTT.

This chain joins TRBV19 and TRBJ1-1, with D possibly being TRBD1 (5 bases). Germline V gene sequence: CDR1 LNHDA, CDR2 SQIVND (reference sequence). The CDR3 runs to 12 residues. Trimming shortened V by 7 bases and J by 4 bases, and 10 bases separated the two germline ends. The CDR3 loop is CASIQGATEAFF. CDR3 DNA sequence: TGTGCCAGTATCCAAGGGGCCACTGAAGCTTTCTTT. Using reference TRBV19 and TRBJ1-1 for the parts outside the CDR3, the full variable domain is DGGITQSPKYLFRKEGQNVTLSCEQNLNHDAMYWYRQDPGQGLRLIYYSQIVNDFQKGDIAEGYSVSREKKESFPLTVTSAQKNPTAFYLCASIQGATEAFFGQGTRLTVV.

For this clonotype: Being one base from a much bigger clone, this may be a read error. V is TRBV12-3 or TRBV12-4 and J is TRBJ2-1; 7 bases line up with TRBD2. The CDR3 extends over 16 amino acids. The CDR3 nucleotides are TGTGTCAGCAGTTTGCGGCGGGGAGGGACCTACAATGAGCAGTTCTTC. It translates to CVSSLRRGGTYNEQFF.

This clonotype was seen a few times. The V call is TRBV27, the J call TRBJ2-3, with D unclear. V shed 6 bases and J shed 1 base, with 14 bases lying between them. CDR3 length equals 15 residues. CDR1 is MNHEY, CDR2 SMNVEV, per germline (reference sequence). CDR3 in DNA: TGTGCCAGCAGCAACTCCGTGCGCGGCACAGATACGCAGTATTTT. Its protein is CASSNSVRGTDTQYF.

The table lists this clonotype with a few counts. The genes are TRBV7-6 and TRBJ2-7, with D possibly called TRBD1 or TRBD2 (5 bases each). The CDR3 runs 15 residues. Germline CDR1 is SGHVS and CDR2 is FNYEAQ. V was pared by 2 bases and J by 4 bases, with 15 bases between. The DNA of the CDR3 is TGTGCCAGCAGCTTATTTCAGGGCCCGGGGTACGAGCAGTACTTC. It specifies CASSLFQGPGYEQYF. Supplemented by reference TRBV7-6 and TRBJ2-7, the full variable domain reads GAGVSQSPRYKVTKRGQDVALRCDPISGHVSLYWYRQALGQGPEFLTYFNYEAQQDKSGLPNDRFSAERPEGSISTLTIQRTEQRDSAMYRCASSLFQGPGYEQYFGPGTRLTVT.

There are a few counts of this clonotype. The CDR3 protein is CASSQDQAGFWLYTF. CDR3 DNA: TGTGCCAGCAGCCAAGATCAGGCAGGCTTTTGGCTCTACACCTTC. This chain joins TRBV14 and TRBJ1-2; D is unclear. V lost 0 bases, J lost 10 bases, and 18 bases lay in between. Germline V gene lookup returns CDR1 SGHDN and CDR2 FVKESK. There are 15 residues in the CDR3.

V and J are TRBV12-5 and TRBJ1-6, with TRBD1 identical over 7 bases. V shed 2 bases and J 8 bases; nucleotides not matched to a gene: 6. Germline V gene sequence: CDR1 LGHNT, CDR2 FRNRAP. This CDR3 contains 15 residues. The chain's CDR3 is CASGLFGTVDSPLHF. The DNA of the CDR3 is TGTGCTAGTGGTTTGTTCGGGACAGTAGATTCACCCCTCCACTTT.

This clonotype turned up a few times. J is TRBJ2-1 and V is TRBV7-2; D gene ambiguous. V was cut by 2 bases and J by 6 bases, with 5 bases left in between. CDR3 length equals 12 residues. Germline assignment: CDR1 SGHTA and CDR2 FQGNSA. The CDR3 loop is CASSLLSNEQFF. As DNA, the CDR3 is TGTGCCAGCAGCTTATTGTCCAATGAGCAGTTCTTC.

This clonotype came up many times. J is TRBJ1-1 and V is TRBV5-6; no firm D call. In germline, CDR1 is SGHDT, CDR2 YYEEEE. This CDR3 is built from 14 residues. The V end was cut by 4 bases, the J end by 1 base, with 11 bases between. The CDR3 sequence: CASSPQPANTEAFF. CDR3 sequence (DNA): TGTGCCAGCAGCCCGCAGCCTGCGAACACTGAAGCTTTCTTT.

V usage is TRBV20-1 and J usage is TRBJ1-4; D uncertain. Germline V gene data show CDR1 as DFQATT and CDR2 as SNEGSKA (reference sequence). Trimming pared 2 bases from V and 8 bases from J, leaving 12 bases between. The CDR3 sequence is 13 residues long. The CDR3 DNA follows: TGCAGTGCTAGACTGCCGGGTAGGGAAAAACTGTTTTTT. It is translated as CSARLPGREKLFF.

The chain joins TRBV5-5 to TRBJ1-6; D is unresolved. The CDR3 has 13 amino acids. Germline CDR1 is SGHKS and CDR2 is YYEKEE (reference sequence). The V end was cut by 7 bases, the J end by 8 bases, with 13 bases between. This chain's CDR3 is CASGRVDDSPLHF. The CDR3 DNA reads TGTGCCAGCGGAAGGGTGGACGATTCACCCCTCCACTTT.

This clonotype has a count of ten or more. The chain carries TRBV29-1 and TRBJ2-7; D may be TRBD2 (7 bases). CDR1 is SQVTM and CDR2 is ANQGSEA in the germline V gene. This CDR3 spans 15 amino acids. Deletions cut 2 bases from V and 2 bases from J, with 16 bases between. CDR3 coding DNA: TGCAGCGTTGAATCTGTGAGGGAGGGGGCCTACGAGCAGTACTTC. This gives the protein CSVESVREGAYEQYF.

This clonotype was detected many times. This sequence joins TRBV12-3 or TRBV12-4 and TRBJ2-1; a weak D match, TRBD1 (6 bases). There are 14 residues in the CDR3. V was cut by 4 bases and J by 9 bases, with 16 bases left in between. CDR3 bases: TGTGCCAGCAGTTCGGTACAGGGTGTTAGTGAGCAGTTCTTC. Amino acid sequence: CASSSVQGVSEQFF.

This chain uses TRBV28 with TRBJ1-4; TRBD1 might be the D (5 bases). The CDR3 is 16 amino acids. V lost 4 bases, J lost 4 bases, and 16 bases lay in between. Germline CDR1 is MDHEN and CDR2 is SYDVKM. The CDR3 sequence is CASSWPGRQLNEKLFF. As DNA, the CDR3 is TGTGCCAGCAGTTGGCCGGGACGTCAGCTTAATGAAAAACTGTTTTTT.

As regards this clonotype: A much more abundant neighbour one base away suggests this may be a read error. The V gene is TRBV27, the J gene TRBJ1-5; D uncertain. The CDR3 runs 15 residues. Germline CDR1 MNHEY, CDR2 SMNVEV (reference sequence). CDR3 residues: CASSLSGYSIQPQHF. DNA of the CDR3: TGTGCCAGCAGTTTATCAGGGTATAGCATTCAGCCCCAGCATTTT.

This clonotype was seen only a few times. The V and J genes are TRBV24-1 and TRBJ2-4; D might be TRBD1 (5 bases). V was pared by 7 bases and J by 1 base, with 10 bases between. Germline V gene data show CDR1 as KGHDR and CDR2 as SFDVKD. The CDR3 is 14 amino acids. CDR3 in amino acids: CATRGRWAKNIQYF. CDR3 bases: TGTGCCACCAGGGGGCGCTGGGCCAAAAACATTCAGTACTTC.

In this sample, this clonotype turned up many times. The chain carries TRBV5-6 and TRBJ1-1, with D hard to call. The V gene lost 4 bases and the J gene lost 1 base, with 5 bases spanning the gap. Germline assignment: CDR1 SGHDT and CDR2 YYEEEE. The CDR3 has 12 amino acids. CDR3 protein: CASSRTNTEAFF. DNA for the CDR3: TGTGCCAGCAGCCGAACGAACACTGAAGCTTTCTTT.

This clonotype was seen at least ten times. Here the CDR3 reads CASSYLGNEMFF. The DNA of the CDR3 is TGTGCCAGCAGTTACCTTGGCAACGAGATGTTCTTC. The J gene is TRBJ2-1, the V gene TRBV27, with D unclear. Germline assignment: CDR1 MNHEY and CDR2 SMNVEV (reference sequence). V dropped 4 bases and J dropped 15 bases, with 16 bases sitting between them. The CDR3 is 12 amino acids.

This clonotype has a count of ten or more. The gene calls are TRBV27 and TRBJ2-2; D ambiguous. Germline CDR1 and CDR2: MNHEY and SMNVEV (reference sequence). Trimming took off 5 bases at V and 0 bases at J, with 13 bases between the two ends. The CDR3 loop spans 16 amino acids. This chain's CDR3 is CASSPPRRANTGELFF. In DNA, the CDR3 is TGTGCCAGCAGTCCCCCTAGACGGGCGAACACCGGGGAGCTGTTTTTT.

This clonotype was detected ten times or more. The J gene is TRBJ2-2, the V gene TRBV12-3 or TRBV12-4, with D perhaps matching TRBD2 (5 bases). V lost 7 bases, J lost 1 base, and 10 bases lay in between. The CDR3 runs 14 residues. The CDR3 region is CASNSGLNTGELFF. DNA of the CDR3: TGTGCCAGCAACTCGGGGTTGAACACCGGGGAGCTGTTTTTT.

This clonotype was counted ten times or more. The rearrangement uses TRBV5-1 and TRBJ2-2; D gene ambiguous. The CDR3 extends over 15 amino acids. CDR1 and CDR2 from the germline V gene are SGHRS and YFSETQ. Between the trimmed V and J ends, which lost 0 bases and 1 base, there was a span of 7 bases. This chain's CDR3 is CASSLDLRNTGELFF. Written as DNA, the CDR3 is TGCGCCAGCAGCTTGGATCTCAGGAACACCGGGGAGCTGTTTTTT. Looking up the rest from reference TRBV5-1 and TRBJ2-2 gives the full variable domain: KAGVTQTPRYLIKTRGQQVTLSCSPISGHRSVSWYQQTPGQGLQFLFEYFSETQRNKGNFPGRFSGRQFSNSRSEMNVSTLELGDSALYLCASSLDLRNTGELFFGEGSRLTVL.

V and J are TRBV9 and TRBJ2-1; 12 bases line up with TRBD2. The CDR3 consists of 16 residues. J gave up 5 bases and V 3 bases, and 6 bases lay outside the gene matches. The germline CDR1 and CDR2 sequences are SGDLS and YYNGEE. The CDR3 here is CASSATLAGGDNEQFF. As DNA, the CDR3 is TGTGCCAGCAGCGCCACACTAGCGGGGGGAGACAATGAGCAGTTCTTC.

This clonotype has only a few counts. The CDR3 DNA is TGTGCCAGCAGTGACGGCTGGTACGAGCAGTACTTC. Translated, it gives CASSDGWYEQYF. The chain couples TRBV6-1 to TRBJ2-7; the D is unclear. Trimming cost V 3 bases and J 4 bases, with 7 bases left between them. This CDR3 contains 12 residues. Germline CDR1 MNHNS, CDR2 SASEGT.

This clonotype was counted many times. The chain uses TRBV5-5 and TRBJ1-1; perhaps TRBD1 as D (5 bases). The germline V gene encodes CDR1 SGHKS and CDR2 YYEKEE (reference sequence). V was shortened by 3 bases and J by 6 bases, with 15 bases between the two germline ends. The CDR3 has 14 residues. DNA of the CDR3: TGTGCCAGCAGCTCCGGGACCGGGCGCGCTGAAGCTTTCTTT. It yields the protein CASSSGTGRAEAFF.

Ten or more counts support this clonotype. The chain carries TRBV12-3 or TRBV12-4 and TRBJ1-1; no definite D call. Trimming stripped 7 bases from V and 5 bases from J, with 17 bases between. This CDR3 has 14 residues. This CDR3 is CASTPGRRGTEAFF. The DNA for the CDR3 is TGTGCCAGCACCCCGGGCCGGCGAGGGACTGAAGCTTTCTTT.

The V gene is TRBV5-1, the J gene TRBJ2-7; 9 positions agree with TRBD1. V gave up 10 bases and J gave up 6 bases; unmatched junction bases: 11. CDR3 length: 13 amino acids. CDR1 is SGHRS, CDR2 YFSETQ, per germline. The CDR3 protein is CAPPGTGCFEQYF. In DNA form, the CDR3 reads TGCGCCCCCCCCGGGACAGGGTGTTTCGAGCAGTACTTC.

This clonotype appeared many times. This rearrangement joins TRBV11-1 to TRBJ1-1, with 7 bases matching TRBD1. V lost 2 bases to trimming and J lost 0 bases; unmatched junction nucleotides: 3. This CDR3 comprises 15 residues. Germline V gives CDR1 SGHAT, CDR2 FQDESV (reference sequence). DNA of the CDR3: TGTGCCAGCAGCTTACAGGGGGGGATGAACACTGAAGCTTTCTTT. Protein product: CASSLQGGMNTEAFF.